This T cell receptor beta chain appears in the sequencing data of a study of cytomegalovirus exposure and HLA in healthy donors. Whole-study findings and limits: In an earlier analysis, most TCR beta V segments were productive about 87% or about 30% of the time.

Vbeta (60) and Jbeta (13) primers were used in the PCR. The table came from immunoSEQ multiplex PCR; TCRdb's copy has only in-frame clones and leaves some out. The sample lists approximately 150,000 clones, 77% occurring once. Germline V gene sequence: CDR1 MNHEY, CDR2 SMNVEV (reference sequence). The CDR3 covers 13 residues. V shed 6 bases and J shed 2 bases, with 10 bases lying between them. This clone was counted once. Antigen unknown. The sample taken for sequencing was PBMCs. The chain couples TRBV27 to TRBJ1-2, with D possibly being TRBD1 (6 bases). This TCR was recovered from a female donor in good health and CMV-seronegative. This CDR3 reads CASRGDTNYGYTF. CDR3 nucleotides: TGTGCCAGCAGGGGGGACACGAACTATGGCTACACCTTC.